The entry below gives a single TCR beta chain sequence along with its context. TCRdb reprocessed the 5' RACE reads and keeps a single row for each CDR3 protein, giving no DNA. Its clone listing holds 440,000 or so distinct CDR3 sequences. The data were taken from a study of T cells expressing NK-cell markers. Germline V CDR1 and CDR2: LNHDA, SQIVND (reference sequence). This CDR3 has 15 residues. This TCR was recovered from a woman aged 18 to 75 in good health. The chain recombines TRBV19 with TRBJ1-5; TCRdb indicates TRBD1, and absent DNA this call remains unverified. Material: blood T cells: a sorted CD56 or NKG2C T cell subset, CD4+ or CD8+ T cells, or bulk PBMC T cells (not recorded which). The CDR3: CASSSRQGWDQPQHF.